The text below deals with one TCR beta chain. The antigen is undetermined. V lost 0 bases, J lost 3 bases, and 0 bases stayed unmatched. The CDR3 runs 15 residues. Germline lookup yields CDR1 SGHVS and CDR2 FNYEAQ. Produced via immunoSEQ multiplex PCR; TCRdb's table is partial and in-frame only. The sample carries about 57,000 clones, over 90% recorded once. This record belongs to a study of cytomegalovirus exposure and HLA in healthy donors. Study-level background: A later analysis reported the 120 or so validation repertoires used the same platform as the roughly 700 first-cohort repertoires.

From the approximately 120-subject validation cohort, which was separate from the roughly 670-subject first cohort, the donors were drawn. The study's findings and limits: CMV antigen specificity was confirmed in vitro for three CMV-associated chains. 164 TCR beta chains were listed as cytomegalovirus-associated.

V gene TRBV7-6 combines with J gene TRBJ2-7, with 12 bases matching TRBD2. The sequence derives from a woman aged 18-29 years in good health and CMV-seronegative. The material sequenced was PBMCs. The CDR3 bases are TGTGCCAGCAGCTTAGCGACTAGCGGGGGCTACGAGCAGTACTTC. Encoded protein: CASSLATSGGYEQYF.